This T cell receptor beta chain was captured by sequencing in a study of blood T cell repertoires in COVID-19. Trimming shortened V by 0 bases and J by 5 bases, and 12 bases separated the two germline ends. This CDR3 has 14 amino acids. Germline CDR1 reads SGHNT; CDR2 reads YYREEE (reference sequence). Clones were sequenced by immunoSEQ multiplex PCR, and TCRdb holds only the in-frame ones, with some missing. The table lists about 100,000 clones, roughly 87% of them singletons. The specimen was peripheral blood. The sequence came from a man younger than 45 in a cohort sampled during active COVID-19. The V call is TRBV5-4, the J call TRBJ2-7; the D gene is possibly TRBD2 (7 bases). The DNA for the CDR3 is TGTGCCAGCAGCTTGGAGGGGGGGTCCAACGAGCAGTACTTC. This gives the protein CASSLEGGSNEQYF.